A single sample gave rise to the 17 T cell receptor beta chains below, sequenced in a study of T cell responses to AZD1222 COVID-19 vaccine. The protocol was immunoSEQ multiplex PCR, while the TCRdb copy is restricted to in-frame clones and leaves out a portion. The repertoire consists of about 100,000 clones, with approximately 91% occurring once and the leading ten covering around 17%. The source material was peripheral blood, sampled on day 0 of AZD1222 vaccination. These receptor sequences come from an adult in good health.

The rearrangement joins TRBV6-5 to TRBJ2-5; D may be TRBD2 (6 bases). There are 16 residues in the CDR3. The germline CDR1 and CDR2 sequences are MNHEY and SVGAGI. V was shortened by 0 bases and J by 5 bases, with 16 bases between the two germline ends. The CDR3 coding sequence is TGTGCCAGCAGTTACTCTCGACCGAGCAGCGGGGAGACCCAGTACTTC. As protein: CASSYSRPSSGETQYF.

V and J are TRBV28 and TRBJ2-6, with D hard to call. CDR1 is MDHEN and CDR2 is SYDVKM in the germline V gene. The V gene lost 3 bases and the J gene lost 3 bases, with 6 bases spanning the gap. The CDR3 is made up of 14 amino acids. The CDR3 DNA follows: TGTGCCAGCAGTTTGTGGGGTGGGGCCAACGTCCTGACTTTC. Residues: CASSLWGGANVLTF.

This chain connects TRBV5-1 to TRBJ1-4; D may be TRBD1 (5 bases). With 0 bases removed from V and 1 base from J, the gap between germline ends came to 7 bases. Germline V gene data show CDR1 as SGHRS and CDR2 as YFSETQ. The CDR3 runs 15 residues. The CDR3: CASSLGGETNEKLFF. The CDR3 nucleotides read TGCGCCAGCAGCTTGGGAGGGGAAACTAATGAAAAACTGTTTTTT.

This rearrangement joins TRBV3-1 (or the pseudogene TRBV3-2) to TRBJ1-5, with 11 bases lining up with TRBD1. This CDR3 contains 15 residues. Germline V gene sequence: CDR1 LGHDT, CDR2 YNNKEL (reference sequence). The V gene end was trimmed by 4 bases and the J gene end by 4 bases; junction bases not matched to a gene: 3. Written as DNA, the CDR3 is TGTGCCAGCAGCCTGGGACAGGGGGGGAATCAGCCCCAGCATTTT. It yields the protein CASSLGQGGNQPQHF.

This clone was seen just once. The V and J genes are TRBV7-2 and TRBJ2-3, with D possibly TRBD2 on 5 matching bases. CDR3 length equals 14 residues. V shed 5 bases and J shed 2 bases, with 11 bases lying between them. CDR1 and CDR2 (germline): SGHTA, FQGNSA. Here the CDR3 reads CASSRGLSTDTQYF. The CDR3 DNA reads TGTGCCAGCAGCCGCGGGTTATCCACAGATACGCAGTATTTT.

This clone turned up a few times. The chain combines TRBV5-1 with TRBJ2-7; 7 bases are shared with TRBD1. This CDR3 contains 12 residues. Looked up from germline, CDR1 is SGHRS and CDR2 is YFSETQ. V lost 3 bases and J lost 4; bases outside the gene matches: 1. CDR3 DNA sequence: TGCGCCAGCAGCTCGACAGGGTACGAGCAGTACTTC. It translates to CASSSTGYEQYF. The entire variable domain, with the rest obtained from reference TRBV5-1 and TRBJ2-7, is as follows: KAGVTQTPRYLIKTRGQQVTLSCSPISGHRSVSWYQQTPGQGLQFLFEYFSETQRNKGNFPGRFSGRQFSNSRSEMNVSTLELGDSALYLCASSSTGYEQYFGPGTRLTVT.

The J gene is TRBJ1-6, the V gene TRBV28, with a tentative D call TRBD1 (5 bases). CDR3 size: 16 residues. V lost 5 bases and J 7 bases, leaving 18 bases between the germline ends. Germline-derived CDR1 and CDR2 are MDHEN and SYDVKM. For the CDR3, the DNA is TGTGCCAGCAGTCCTCCGAGAATGGGGGTAAATTCACCCCTCCACTTT. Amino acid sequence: CASSPPRMGVNSPLHF. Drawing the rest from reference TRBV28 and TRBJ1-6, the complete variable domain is DVKVTQSSRYLVKRTGEKVFLECVQDMDHENMFWYRQDPGLGLRLIYFSYDVKMKEKGDIPEGYSVSREKKERFSLILESASTNQTSMYLCASSPPRMGVNSPLHFGNGTRLTVT.

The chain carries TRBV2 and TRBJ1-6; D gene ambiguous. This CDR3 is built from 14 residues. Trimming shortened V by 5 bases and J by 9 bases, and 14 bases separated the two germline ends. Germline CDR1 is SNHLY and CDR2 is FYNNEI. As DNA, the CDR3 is TGTGCCAGCAGTACCAATCGGGCGGGTTCACCCCTCCACTTT. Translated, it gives CASSTNRAGSPLHF. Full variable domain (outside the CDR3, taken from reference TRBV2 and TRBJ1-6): EPEVTQTPSHQVTQMGQEVILRCVPISNHLYFYWYRQILGQKVEFLVSFYNNEISEKSEIFDDQFSVERPDGSNFTLKIRSTKLEDSAMYFCASSTNRAGSPLHFGNGTRLTVT.

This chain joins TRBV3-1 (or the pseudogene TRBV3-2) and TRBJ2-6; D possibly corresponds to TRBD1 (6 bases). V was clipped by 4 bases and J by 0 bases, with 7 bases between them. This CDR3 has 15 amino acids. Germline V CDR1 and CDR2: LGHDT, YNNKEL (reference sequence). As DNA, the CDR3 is TGTGCCAGCAGCCGGGGACACTCTGGGGCCAACGTCCTGACTTTC. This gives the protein CASSRGHSGANVLTF.

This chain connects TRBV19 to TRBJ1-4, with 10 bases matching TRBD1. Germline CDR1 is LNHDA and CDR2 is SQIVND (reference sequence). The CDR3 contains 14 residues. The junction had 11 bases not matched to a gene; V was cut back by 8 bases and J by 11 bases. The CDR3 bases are TGTGCCAGTGGTCCGGGACAGGGGATGGGGAAACTGTTTTTT. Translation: CASGPGQGMGKLFF.

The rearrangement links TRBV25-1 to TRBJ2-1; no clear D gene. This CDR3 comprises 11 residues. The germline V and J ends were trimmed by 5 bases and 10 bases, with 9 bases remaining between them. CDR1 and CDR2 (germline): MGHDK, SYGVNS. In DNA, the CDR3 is TGTGCCAGCAGTCTGGGCAGGGAGCAGTTCTTC. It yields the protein CASSLGREQFF.

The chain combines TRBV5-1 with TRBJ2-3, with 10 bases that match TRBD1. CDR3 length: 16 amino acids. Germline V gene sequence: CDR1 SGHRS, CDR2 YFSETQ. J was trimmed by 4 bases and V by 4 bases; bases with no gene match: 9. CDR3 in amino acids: CASSRNPGQGPDTQYF. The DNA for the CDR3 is TGCGCCAGCAGCCGCAACCCGGGACAGGGGCCAGATACGCAGTATTTT.

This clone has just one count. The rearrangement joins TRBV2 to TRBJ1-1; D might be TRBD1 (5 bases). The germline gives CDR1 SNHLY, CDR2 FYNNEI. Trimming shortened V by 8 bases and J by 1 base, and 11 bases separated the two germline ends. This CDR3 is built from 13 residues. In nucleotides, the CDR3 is TGTGCCAGCCGCCCCGGGGGGAACACTGAAGCTTTCTTT. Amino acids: CASRPGGNTEAFF.

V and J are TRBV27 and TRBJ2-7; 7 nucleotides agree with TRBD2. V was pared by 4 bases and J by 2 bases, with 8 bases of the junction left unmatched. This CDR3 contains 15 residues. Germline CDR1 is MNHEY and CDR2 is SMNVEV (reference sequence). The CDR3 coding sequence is TGTGCCAGCAGTTCACCTAGCGGCAAGACCTACGAGCAGTACTTC. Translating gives CASSSPSGKTYEQYF.

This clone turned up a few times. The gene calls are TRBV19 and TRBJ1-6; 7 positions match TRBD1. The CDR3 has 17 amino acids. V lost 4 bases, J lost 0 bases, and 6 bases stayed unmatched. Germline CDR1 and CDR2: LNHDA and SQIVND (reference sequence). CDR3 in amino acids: CASSTPDRSSYNSPLHF. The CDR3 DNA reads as TGTGCCAGTAGTACCCCGGACAGGAGCTCCTATAATTCACCCCTCCACTTT.

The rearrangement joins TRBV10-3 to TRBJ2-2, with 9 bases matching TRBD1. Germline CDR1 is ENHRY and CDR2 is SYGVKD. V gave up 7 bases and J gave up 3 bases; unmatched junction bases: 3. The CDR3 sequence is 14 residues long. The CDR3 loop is CAITRTGDTGELFF. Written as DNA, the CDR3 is TGTGCCATCACCCGGACAGGGGACACCGGGGAGCTGTTTTTT.

The CDR3 is CASSSEGALYGYTF. The CDR3 nucleotides read TGTGCCAGCAGCTCCGAAGGGGCGTTATATGGCTACACCTTC. V is TRBV13 and J is TRBJ1-2; D possibly corresponds to TRBD1 (5 bases). The CDR3 runs to 14 residues. V shed 4 bases and J shed 5 bases, with 14 bases lying between them. Germline V gene sequence: CDR1 PRHDT, CDR2 FYEKMQ (reference sequence).